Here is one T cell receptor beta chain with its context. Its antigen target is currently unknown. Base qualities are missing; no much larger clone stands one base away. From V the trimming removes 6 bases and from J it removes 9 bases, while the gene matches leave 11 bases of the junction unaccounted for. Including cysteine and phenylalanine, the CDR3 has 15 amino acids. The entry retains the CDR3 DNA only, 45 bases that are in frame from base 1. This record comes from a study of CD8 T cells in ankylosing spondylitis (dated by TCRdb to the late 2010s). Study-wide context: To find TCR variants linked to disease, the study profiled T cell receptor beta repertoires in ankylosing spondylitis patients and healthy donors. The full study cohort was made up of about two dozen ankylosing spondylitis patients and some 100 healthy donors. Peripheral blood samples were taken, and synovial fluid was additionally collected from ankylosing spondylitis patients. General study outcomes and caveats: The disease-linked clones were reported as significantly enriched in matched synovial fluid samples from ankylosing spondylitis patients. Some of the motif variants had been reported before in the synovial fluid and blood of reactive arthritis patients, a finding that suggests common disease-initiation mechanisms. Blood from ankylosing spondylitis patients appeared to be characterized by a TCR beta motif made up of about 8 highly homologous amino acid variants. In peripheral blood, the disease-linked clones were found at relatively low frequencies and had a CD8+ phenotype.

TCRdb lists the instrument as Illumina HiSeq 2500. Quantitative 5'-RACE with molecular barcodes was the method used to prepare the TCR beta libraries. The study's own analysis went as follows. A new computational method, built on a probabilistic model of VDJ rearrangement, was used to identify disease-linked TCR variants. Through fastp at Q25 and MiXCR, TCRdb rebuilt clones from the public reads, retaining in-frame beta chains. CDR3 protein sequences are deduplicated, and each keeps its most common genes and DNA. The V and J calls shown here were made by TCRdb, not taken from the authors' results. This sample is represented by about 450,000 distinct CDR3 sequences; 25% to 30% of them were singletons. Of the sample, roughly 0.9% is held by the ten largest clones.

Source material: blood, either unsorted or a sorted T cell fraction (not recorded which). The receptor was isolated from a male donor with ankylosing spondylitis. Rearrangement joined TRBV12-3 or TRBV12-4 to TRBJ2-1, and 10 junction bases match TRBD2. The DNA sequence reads TGTGCCAGCAGCCTCCTAGCGGGGGCGTGGGGTGAGCAGTTCTTC. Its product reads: CASSLLAGAWGEQFF.